Shown below are 27 T cell receptor beta chains from a single sample sequenced in a study of CD8+CD57+ T cells in acquired aplastic anemia. Profiles of TCR beta VDJ and CDR3 were generated from a genomic DNA template. TCRdb re-called the reads with MiXCR, one entry per CDR3 protein. The table has about 180,000 distinct CDR3 sequences, approximately 48% seen once. By flow cytometry, patients selected for sequencing had shown an expansion of CD8+CD57+ cells. Sequences were obtained from sorted CD4+, CD8+, or CD8+CD57+ T cells (not recorded which) from PBMCs. The receptors were sampled from a human donor with aplastic anemia.

A single count supports this clonotype. The V call is TRBV29-1, the J call TRBJ2-7; no reliable D call. This CDR3 region has 14 residues. Per germline, CDR1 SQVTM and CDR2 ANQGSEA. V was shortened by 0 bases and J by 1 base, with 10 bases between the two germline ends. The CDR3 region is CSVEDGRQSYEQYF. The CDR3 bases are TGCAGCGTTGAAGATGGTCGGCAGTCCTACGAGCAGTACTTC.

This clonotype was detected ten times or more. This chain uses TRBV20-1 with TRBJ2-7, with D perhaps TRBD1 (5 bases). Trimming stripped 0 bases from V and 2 bases from J, with 17 bases between. Germline assignment: CDR1 DFQATT and CDR2 SNEGSKA (reference sequence). The CDR3 totals 16 residues. CDR3 nucleotide sequence: TGCAGTGCTAGAGATAGGGTAGGGGCCAGGGCCTACGAGCAGTACTTC. Its protein is CSARDRVGARAYEQYF.

This clonotype was observed at least ten times. The J gene is TRBJ2-5, the V gene TRBV9, with D tentatively TRBD2 (6 bases). The CDR3 spans 13 residues. The germline V gene has CDR1 SGDLS and CDR2 YYNGEE. V was trimmed by 3 bases and J by 1 base, leaving 7 bases between them. The chain's CDR3 is CASSEGLQETQYF. CDR3 DNA sequence: TGTGCCAGCAGCGAGGGACTCCAAGAGACCCAGTACTTC.

In DNA, the CDR3 is TGCAGTGCCCGGTCCCGTCCAGGGTTGGCTGGGGCCAACGTCCTGACTTTC. Residues: CSARSRPGLAGANVLTF. V and J are TRBV20-1 and TRBJ2-6; a possible D gene is TRBD1 (5 bases). This CDR3 has 17 amino acids. Germline V lookup: CDR1 DFQATT, CDR2 SNEGSKA (reference sequence). V was trimmed by 6 bases and J by 2 bases, leaving 20 bases between them.

This clonotype has at least ten counts. The CDR3 reads CASGTTVYEQYF. The CDR3 DNA reads TGTGCCAGCGGGACAACAGTCTACGAGCAGTACTTC. J is TRBJ2-7 and V is TRBV6-1; D perhaps matches TRBD1 (6 bases). Per the germline V gene, CDR1 is MNHNS and CDR2 is SASEGT. CDR3 length: 12 amino acids. V was shortened by 8 bases and J by 3 bases, with 11 bases between the two germline ends.

This clonotype was counted at least ten times. The chain is built from TRBV5-1 and TRBJ2-2; the match to TRBD1 covers 8 bases. This CDR3 has 16 residues. J gave up 4 bases and V 2 bases, and 7 bases lay outside the gene matches. Germline assignment: CDR1 SGHRS and CDR2 YFSETQ. The CDR3 nucleotides read TGCGCCAGCAGCTTTGCAGGGGGCGCGGGCACCGGGGAGCTGTTTTTT. This translates into CASSFAGGAGTGELFF.

This clonotype was recorded at least ten times. The chain uses TRBV4-2 and TRBJ2-5, with TRBD2 matching over 7 bases. This CDR3 is 16 amino acids long. Per germline, CDR1 LGHNA and CDR2 YNFKEQ. The trim removed 0 bases at V and 3 bases at J, leaving 7 bases unmatched. CDR3 DNA sequence: TGTGCCAGCAGCCAAGACGCGACGGGGGGAGAAGAGACCCAGTACTTC. Translation gives CASSQDATGGEETQYF.

This clonotype was seen a few times. The rearrangement uses TRBV7-8 and TRBJ2-3, with 14 bases matching TRBD2. The germline CDR1 and CDR2 sequences are SGHVS and FQNEAQ. The CDR3 consists of 16 residues. V was clipped by 5 bases and J by 0 bases; unmatched bases: 1. CDR3 region: CASSRLAGGSTDTQYF. In DNA, the CDR3 is TGTGCCAGCAGCCGACTAGCGGGAGGGAGCACAGATACGCAGTATTTT.

This clonotype was counted at least ten times. V and J are TRBV5-6 and TRBJ1-4; possibly TRBD1 for D (5 bases). V lost 4 bases and J lost 3, with 10 bases in between. This CDR3 has 14 amino acids. The V gene's germline CDR1 is SGHDT and CDR2 YYEEEE. The CDR3 reads CASSPTEANEKLFF. Written as DNA, the CDR3 is TGTGCCAGCAGCCCGACAGAGGCTAATGAAAAACTGTTTTTT.

V and J are TRBV24-1 and TRBJ2-3; perhaps TRBD1 as D (6 bases). The CDR3 loop spans 16 amino acids. Germline lookup yields CDR1 KGHDR and CDR2 SFDVKD. V was trimmed by 9 bases and J by 2 bases, leaving 20 bases between them. CDR3 nucleotide sequence: TGTGCCACCTCCCCTTCCGGGACACAACACACAGATACGCAGTATTTT. It specifies CATSPSGTQHTDTQYF.

This clonotype appeared once. The gene calls are TRBV29-1 and TRBJ2-5; 11 bases map to TRBD1. The V gene's germline CDR1 is SQVTM and CDR2 ANQGSEA. This CDR3 contains 13 residues. The CDR3 reads CSAKGQGAETQYF. The CDR3 DNA reads as TGCAGTGCGAAAGGACAGGGGGCGGAGACCCAGTACTTC.

In its sample, this clonotype was seen a few times. Here the CDR3 DNA reads TGTGCCACCAGCAGAGATCGGCTAGGGATAGAGACCCAGTACTTC. This encodes CATSRDRLGIETQYF. This chain uses TRBV15 with TRBJ2-5; D gene unclear. The CDR3 contains 15 residues. Germline assignment: CDR1 LNHNV and CDR2 YYDKDF (reference sequence). V was clipped by 0 bases and J by 4 bases, with 12 bases between them.

The table lists this clonotype with a few counts. Relative to the germline gene, one junction end is altered; a read error may explain this. This chain connects TRBV7-7 to TRBJ2-1; perhaps TRBD2 as D (6 bases). Looked up from germline, CDR1 is SSHAT and CDR2 is FNYEAQ (reference sequence). CDR3 size: 13 residues. The CDR3 bases are TGTGCTAGCAGCCGGCGCGGGGACAATGAGCAGTTCTTC. Amino acid sequence: CASSRRGDNEQFF.

The CDR3: CSARRYGGHQETQYF. The CDR3 nucleotides read TGCAGTGCCCGCCGATACGGGGGTCACCAAGAGACCCAGTACTTC. The V and J genes are TRBV20-1 and TRBJ2-5; maybe TRBD2 (6 bases). V shed 6 bases and J shed 0 bases, with 17 bases lying between them. This CDR3 is built from 15 residues. Per germline, CDR1 DFQATT and CDR2 SNEGSKA (reference sequence).

The V and J genes are TRBV29-1 and TRBJ2-7, with 10 nucleotides matching TRBD1. The CDR3 runs to 15 residues. J gave up 2 bases and V 6 bases, and 10 bases lay outside the gene matches. Germline V CDR1 and CDR2: SQVTM, ANQGSEA. The CDR3 nucleotides read TGCAGCGTCGACCCGGGACAGGGGACCACCTACGAGCAGTACTTC. Translation: CSVDPGQGTTYEQYF.

The CDR3: CATSPSPRPDSPLHF. The CDR3 DNA sequence: TGTGCCACCAGCCCCTCGCCCCGGCCGGATTCACCCCTCCACTTT. The chain has TRBV15 and TRBJ1-6, with D uncertain. The germline CDR1 and CDR2 sequences are LNHNV and YYDKDF (reference sequence). V dropped 5 bases and J dropped 8 bases, with 16 bases sitting between them. This CDR3 spans 15 amino acids.

The chain uses TRBV4-2 and TRBJ2-7; TRBD1 agrees at 12 bases. The ends lost 3 bases at V and 7 bases at J; junction bases unmatched: 10. The CDR3 contains 16 residues. Per germline, CDR1 LGHNA and CDR2 YNFKEQ. The chain's CDR3 is CASSQPGQGALREQYF. The CDR3 region has the DNA TGTGCCAGCAGCCAGCCGGGACAGGGGGCATTGAGGGAGCAGTACTTC.

This clonotype turned up a few times. The CDR3: CSADSVTDTQYF. In nucleotides, the CDR3 is TGCAGTGCGGACAGCGTAACAGATACGCAGTATTTT. J is TRBJ2-3 and V is TRBV20-1; TRBD1 might be the D (6 bases). The CDR3 extends over 12 amino acids. CDR1 and CDR2 (germline): DFQATT, SNEGSKA (reference sequence). V shed 6 bases and J shed 3 bases, with 10 bases lying between them.

This clonotype was recorded many times. The rearrangement uses TRBV5-1 and TRBJ1-4; 9 nucleotides agree with TRBD1. The CDR3 has 14 residues. V lost 2 bases to trimming and J lost 8 bases; unmatched junction nucleotides: 4. Germline assignment: CDR1 SGHRS and CDR2 YFSETQ. The CDR3 DNA reads as TGCGCCAGCAGCTTACAGGGGGCTGAGGAAAAACTGTTTTTT. Its translation is CASSLQGAEEKLFF. The variable domain in full, completed from reference TRBV5-1 and TRBJ1-4, reads KAGVTQTPRYLIKTRGQQVTLSCSPISGHRSVSWYQQTPGQGLQFLFEYFSETQRNKGNFPGRFSGRQFSNSRSEMNVSTLELGDSALYLCASSLQGAEEKLFFGSGTQLSVL.

Many counts were recorded for this clonotype. This sequence joins TRBV7-8 and TRBJ1-1; D might be TRBD1 (6 bases). The V end was cut by 4 bases, the J end by 5 bases, with 11 bases between. CDR3 length: 13 residues. The germline V gene has CDR1 SGHVS and CDR2 FQNEAQ. CDR3 sequence: CASSYDQGTEAFF. In nucleotides, the CDR3 is TGTGCCAGCAGCTATGACCAGGGGACTGAAGCTTTCTTT.

This clonotype came up many times. The chain employs TRBV6-6 and TRBJ2-5, with D perhaps matching TRBD2 (6 bases). The CDR3 sequence is 14 residues long. Germline CDR1 and CDR2: MNHNY and SVGAGI (reference sequence). The germline V and J ends were trimmed by 2 bases and 5 bases, with 12 bases remaining between them. The CDR3 bases are TGTGCCAGCAGTTACGGGGGGTTAGGGGAGACCCAGTACTTC. Translating it yields CASSYGGLGETQYF.

This clonotype was counted at least ten times. V and J are TRBV7-9 and TRBJ1-3, with 10 bases aligning to TRBD1. The CDR3 length is 17 residues. Trimming removed 5 bases from V and 2 bases from J; junction bases left unmatched: 9. Germline CDR1 SEHNR, CDR2 FQNEAQ (reference sequence). The CDR3 is CASSPTGQGSPGNTIYF. CDR3 DNA: TGTGCCAGCAGCCCGACGGGACAGGGGTCTCCTGGAAACACCATATATTTT.

This chain joins TRBV19 and TRBJ2-1, with 10 bases that match TRBD1. CDR1 is LNHDA, CDR2 SQIVND, per germline (reference sequence). CDR3 size: 15 residues. The V gene end was trimmed by 4 bases and the J gene end by 2 bases; junction bases not matched to a gene: 2. DNA for the CDR3: TGTGCCAGTAGTACCGGGACAGGGGCCTACAATGAGCAGTTCTTC. This gives the protein CASSTGTGAYNEQFF.

In its sample, this clonotype was seen a few times. This sequence joins TRBV15 and TRBJ2-7; 10 bases are shared with TRBD1. Germline values: CDR1 LNHNV, CDR2 YYDKDF (reference sequence). With 2 bases clipped from V and 2 bases from J, the junction kept 6 bases outside the gene matches. There are 16 residues in the CDR3. The CDR3 bases are TGTGCCACCAGCAGAATGGGGGACAGGGGTGCCTACGAGCAGTACTTC. Translating gives CATSRMGDRGAYEQYF.

This clonotype was seen ten or more times. V gene TRBV20-1 combines with J gene TRBJ1-1; a possible D gene is TRBD1 (6 bases). CDR1 DFQATT and CDR2 SNEGSKA come from the germline V gene (reference sequence). V was pared by 4 bases and J by 0 bases, with 15 bases between. The CDR3 spans 15 residues. The DNA of the CDR3 is TGCAGTGCTACAGGGGTGGGGGGCTTGAACACTGAAGCTTTCTTT. It yields the protein CSATGVGGLNTEAFF.

The sample holds a few counts of this clonotype. This rearrangement joins TRBV24-1 to TRBJ1-1; D may be TRBD1 (5 bases). This CDR3 has 14 amino acids. The V gene lost 9 bases and the J gene lost 3 bases, with 16 bases spanning the gap. Germline CDR1 reads KGHDR; CDR2 reads SFDVKD. DNA for the CDR3: TGTGCCACCGAAGGTGGGGGTGGAGACACTGAAGCTTTCTTT. This gives the protein CATEGGGGDTEAFF.

This clonotype was observed at least ten times. The rearrangement uses TRBV6-2 or TRBV6-3 and TRBJ2-5; D is ambiguous. V was shortened by 1 base and J by 2 bases, with 11 bases between the two germline ends. This CDR3 has 15 residues. Germline V CDR1 and CDR2: MNHEY, SVGEGT. The CDR3 reads CASSYLTRIQETQYF. The CDR3 nucleotides are TGTGCCAGCAGTTACTTAACGCGGATACAAGAGACCCAGTACTTC.